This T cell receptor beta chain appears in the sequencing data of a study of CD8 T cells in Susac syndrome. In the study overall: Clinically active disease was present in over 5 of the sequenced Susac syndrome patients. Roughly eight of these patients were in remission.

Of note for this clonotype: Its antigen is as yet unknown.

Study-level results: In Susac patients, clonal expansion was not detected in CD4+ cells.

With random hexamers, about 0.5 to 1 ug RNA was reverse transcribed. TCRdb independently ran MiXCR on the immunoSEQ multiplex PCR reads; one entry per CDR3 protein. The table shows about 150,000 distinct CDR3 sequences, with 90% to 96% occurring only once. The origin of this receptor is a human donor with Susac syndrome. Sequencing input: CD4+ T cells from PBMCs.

The CDR3 loop is CATSAFYYNEQFF. In DNA, the CDR3 is TGTGCCACCAGTGCCTTCTACTACAATGAGCAGTTCTTC. The chain recombines TRBV24-1 with TRBJ2-1; no clear D. The germline V and J ends were trimmed by 5 bases and 3 bases, with 7 bases remaining between them. There are 13 residues in the CDR3. Germline CDR1 KGHDR, CDR2 SFDVKD.